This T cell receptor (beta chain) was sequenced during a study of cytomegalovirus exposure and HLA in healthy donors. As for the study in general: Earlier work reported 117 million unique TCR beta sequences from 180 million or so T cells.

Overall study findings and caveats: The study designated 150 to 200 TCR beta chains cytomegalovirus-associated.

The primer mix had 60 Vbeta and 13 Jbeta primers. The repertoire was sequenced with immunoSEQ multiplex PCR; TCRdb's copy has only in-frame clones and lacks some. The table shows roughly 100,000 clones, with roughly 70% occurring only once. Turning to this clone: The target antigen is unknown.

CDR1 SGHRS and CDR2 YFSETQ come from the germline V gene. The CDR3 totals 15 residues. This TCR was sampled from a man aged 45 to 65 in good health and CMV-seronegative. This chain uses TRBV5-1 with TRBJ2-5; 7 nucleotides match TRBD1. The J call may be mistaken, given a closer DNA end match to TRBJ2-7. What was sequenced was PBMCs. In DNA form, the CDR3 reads TGCGCCAGCAGCTTGGATCGGACAGGTGGCTACGAGCAGTACTTC. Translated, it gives CASSLDRTGGYEQYF.